This entry lists 25 T cell receptor beta chains sequenced from one sample in a study of cytomegalovirus exposure and HLA in healthy donors. PCR primers comprised 60 Vbeta and 13 Jbeta primers. The method was immunoSEQ multiplex PCR; TCRdb's version includes in-frame clones alone and lacks a portion of them. Counted here are about 150,000 clones, 65% to 80% occurring once; the ten biggest clones make up around 3%. Sequencing was done on a sample of PBMCs. Receptors originate from a middle-aged man in good health and CMV-seronegative.

The rearrangement joins TRBV30 to TRBJ1-4, with a weak D call TRBD1 (5 bases). Germline V gene lookup returns CDR1 GTSNPN and CDR2 SVGIG (reference sequence). CDR3 length equals 15 residues. Trimming pared 3 bases from V and 7 bases from J, leaving 18 bases between. The CDR3 spells CAWSLSRGFGEKLFF. CDR3 sequence (DNA): TGTGCCTGGAGCCTCTCTAGGGGTTTCGGTGAAAAACTGTTTTTT.

The V gene is TRBV7-2, the J gene TRBJ2-5; 10 bases fit TRBD2. The CDR3 is 15 amino acids. The germline V gene has CDR1 SGHTA and CDR2 FQGNSA. The V gene end was trimmed by 5 bases and the J gene end by 1 base; junction bases not matched to a gene: 4. The DNA of the CDR3 is TGTGCCAGCAGCCGTCGGACTAGCGGCCAAGAGACCCAGTACTTC. Translating gives CASSRRTSGQETQYF.

This clone came up a few times. The chain joins TRBV7-8 to TRBJ1-6; 10 nucleotides line up with TRBD1. V was pared by 5 bases and J by 9 bases, with 10 bases of the junction left unmatched. CDR3 length equals 16 residues. Germline-derived CDR1 and CDR2 are SGHVS and FQNEAQ. The CDR3 DNA reads TGTGCCAGCAGCGGAGGAGACAGGGGGCTTCGTTCACCCCTCCACTTT. Its translation is CASSGGDRGLRSPLHF.

The chain links TRBV11-2 to TRBJ2-7; a weak D match, TRBD1 (6 bases). V was pared by 1 base and J by 1 base, with 11 bases between. Germline V CDR1 and CDR2: SGHAT, FQNNGV. The CDR3 is made up of 15 amino acids. Here the CDR3 reads CASSLGGRQSYEQYF. The CDR3 coding sequence is TGTGCCAGCAGCTTAGGGGGGCGGCAGTCCTACGAGCAGTACTTC.

This clone was counted ten times or more. The chain links TRBV7-2 to TRBJ2-1; weak D call: TRBD1 (5 bases). The CDR3 is 14 amino acids. V dropped 5 bases and J dropped 6 bases, with 14 bases sitting between them. Per the germline V gene, CDR1 is SGHTA and CDR2 is FQGNSA. CDR3 region: CASSQAQGGNEQFF. For the CDR3, the DNA is TGTGCCAGCAGCCAAGCCCAGGGTGGCAATGAGCAGTTCTTC. The whole variable domain, filled in from reference TRBV7-2 and TRBJ2-1, reads GAGVSQSPSNKVTEKGKDVELRCDPISGHTALYWYRQSLGQGLEFLIYFQGNSAPDKSGLPSDRFSAERTGGSVSTLTIQRTQQEDSAVYLCASSQAQGGNEQFFGPGTRLTVL.

The chain employs TRBV14 and TRBJ2-7; D might be TRBD2 (6 bases). Trimming cost V 0 bases and J 7 bases, with 10 bases left between them. The germline V gene encodes CDR1 SGHDN and CDR2 FVKESK. The CDR3 is 13 amino acids. CDR3: CASSQEEGKEQYF. The CDR3 region has the DNA TGTGCCAGCAGCCAAGAGGAGGGGAAGGAGCAGTACTTC.

The chain is built from TRBV19 and TRBJ1-2, with TRBD1 identical over 8 bases. V dropped 3 bases and J dropped 3; count of bases not matched to a gene: 3. CDR3 size: 14 residues. Germline V gives CDR1 LNHDA, CDR2 SQIVND (reference sequence). The CDR3 spells CASSIGQGYYGYTF. CDR3 sequence (DNA): TGTGCCAGTAGTATCGGACAGGGATACTATGGCTACACCTTC. The variable domain in full, completed from reference TRBV19 and TRBJ1-2, reads DGGITQSPKYLFRKEGQNVTLSCEQNLNHDAMYWYRQDPGQGLRLIYYSQIVNDFQKGDIAEGYSVSREKKESFPLTVTSAQKNPTAFYLCASSIGQGYYGYTFGSGTRLTVV.

This clone has more than one count but fewer than ten. The J gene is TRBJ2-1, the V gene TRBV29-1; 8 bases are a match to TRBD1. The CDR3 is made up of 15 amino acids. Germline CDR1 SQVTM, CDR2 ANQGSEA. Germline trimming cut 4 bases from V and 2 bases from J; bases unmatched to any gene: 7. The CDR3 spells CSVARGLRPYNEQFF. CDR3 in DNA: TGCAGCGTTGCCAGGGGGCTGCGGCCCTACAATGAGCAGTTCTTC.

The chain recombines TRBV9 with TRBJ2-7; a weak D match, TRBD2 (5 bases). The germline gives CDR1 SGDLS, CDR2 YYNGEE. The CDR3 length is 16 residues. V was pared by 0 bases and J by 2 bases, with 15 bases between. The CDR3 DNA reads as TGTGCCAGCAGCGTAGGTGGAGCGGAAAACGCCTACGAGCAGTACTTC. Translated, it gives CASSVGGAENAYEQYF.

This sequence joins TRBV28 and TRBJ1-4; TRBD1 agrees at 8 bases. Germline V gene lookup returns CDR1 MDHEN and CDR2 SYDVKM. CDR3 length equals 15 residues. V dropped 6 bases and J dropped 5; count of bases not matched to a gene: 8. In DNA, the CDR3 is TGTGCCAGCAGAACAACAGGGGGATCGAATGAAAAACTGTTTTTT. It encodes CASRTTGGSNEKLFF.

This chain connects TRBV4-3 to TRBJ1-5; TRBD1 might be the D (6 bases). Germline loops: CDR1 LGHNA, CDR2 YSLEER. V was cut by 4 bases and J by 5 bases, with 12 bases left in between. The CDR3 is 14 amino acids. CDR3: CASSPEGGYQPQHF. CDR3 bases: TGCGCCAGCAGCCCAGAAGGGGGTTATCAGCCCCAGCATTTT.

The genes are TRBV27 and TRBJ1-2, with a possible D match to TRBD1 (5 bases). Germline V gene data show CDR1 as MNHEY and CDR2 as SMNVEV (reference sequence). CDR3 length: 16 amino acids. V lost 5 bases to trimming and J lost 8 bases, with 24 bases between them. The chain's CDR3 is CASSPQGGGDYWGYTF. CDR3 sequence (DNA): TGTGCCAGCAGTCCCCAAGGCGGGGGGGACTACTGGGGCTACACCTTC.

The chain combines TRBV5-6 with TRBJ2-2; perhaps TRBD1 as D (6 bases). Per germline, CDR1 SGHDT and CDR2 YYEEEE. Trimming left V 7 bases short and J 2 bases short, with 12 bases between. The CDR3 sequence is 14 residues long. The CDR3 loop is CASGGWANTGELFF. CDR3 sequence (DNA): TGTGCCAGCGGGGGCTGGGCCAACACCGGGGAGCTGTTTTTT.

The chain uses TRBV7-2 and TRBJ2-4; 8 bases align to TRBD1. From germline, CDR1 is SGHTA and CDR2 FQGNSA. Trimming cost V 3 bases and J 0 bases; bases outside gene matches: 4. This CDR3 has 16 residues. In DNA form, the CDR3 reads TGTGCCAGCAGCTTTACAGGGGGGAGAGCCAAAAACATTCAGTACTTC. Translation: CASSFTGGRAKNIQYF.

The rearrangement uses TRBV28 and TRBJ2-7; maybe TRBD2 (6 bases). CDR1 and CDR2 from the germline V gene are MDHEN and SYDVKM. This CDR3 region has 13 residues. V dropped 7 bases and J dropped 6 bases, with 16 bases sitting between them. The CDR3 region is CASIPGTPGEQYF. The CDR3, as DNA: TGTGCCAGCATCCCGGGGACTCCCGGCGAGCAGTACTTC.

The chain joins TRBV7-2 to TRBJ2-7, with D perhaps TRBD2 (5 bases). This CDR3 comprises 13 residues. Trimming removed 8 bases from V and 4 bases from J, with 15 bases in between. Germline V gene sequence: CDR1 SGHTA, CDR2 FQGNSA. The CDR3 protein is CASGQAVLYEQYF. CDR3 DNA: TGTGCCAGCGGTCAAGCGGTTCTTTACGAGCAGTACTTC.

This rearrangement joins TRBV5-4 to TRBJ1-2; TRBD1 is a possible D gene (5 bases). Germline CDR1 is SGHNT and CDR2 is YYREEE (reference sequence). This CDR3 is 15 amino acids long. The V and J ends lost 4 bases and 4 bases respectively, with 17 bases between them. The CDR3 DNA reads as TGTGCCAGCAGCCTGAGGGACTCAGGGTCCTATGGCTACACCTTC. Protein sequence: CASSLRDSGSYGYTF.

J is TRBJ2-6 and V is TRBV5-4; 7 bases align to TRBD1. V lost 0 bases to trimming and J lost 3 bases; unmatched junction nucleotides: 6. The CDR3 length is 17 residues. CDR1 and CDR2 (germline): SGHNT, YYREEE (reference sequence). The CDR3 region has the DNA TGTGCCAGCAGCTTGGGAGGGGGCGCGGGTGGGGCCAACGTCCTGACTTTC. This sequence encodes CASSLGGGAGGANVLTF.

V usage is TRBV28 and J usage is TRBJ2-7; no clear D. The CDR3 contains 12 residues. Germline values: CDR1 MDHEN, CDR2 SYDVKM. Trimming shortened V by 2 bases and J by 1 base, and 3 bases separated the two germline ends. This CDR3 is CASSLTSYEQYF. DNA of the CDR3: TGTGCCAGCAGTTTAACATCCTACGAGCAGTACTTC.

This chain links TRBV10-3 with TRBJ1-3, with D perhaps matching TRBD1 (6 bases). Trimming stripped 5 bases from V and 2 bases from J, with 16 bases between. The CDR3 extends over 16 amino acids. Germline lookup yields CDR1 ENHRY and CDR2 SYGVKD. The CDR3 sequence is CAISNTQGATGNTIYF. The CDR3 DNA follows: TGTGCCATCAGTAACACACAGGGTGCCACTGGAAACACCATATATTTT.

The rearrangement joins TRBV18 to TRBJ2-1, with 9 positions matching TRBD1. In germline, CDR1 is KGHSH, CDR2 LQKENI. The CDR3 has 14 residues. The ends lost 4 bases at V and 10 bases at J; junction bases unmatched: 8. CDR3 loop: CASSHRDRAYEQFF. As DNA, the CDR3 is TGTGCCAGCTCACACCGGGACAGGGCATACGAGCAGTTCTTC.

The chain is built from TRBV5-6 and TRBJ1-4, with 9 nucleotides matching TRBD1. This CDR3 has 14 residues. With V trimmed by 4 bases and J by 8 bases, 6 bases remained unmatched. CDR1 and CDR2 from the germline V gene are SGHDT and YYEEEE. CDR3 coding DNA: TGTGCCAGCAGCAAGGACAGGGGCGGGGAAAAACTGTTTTTT. The encoded protein is CASSKDRGGEKLFF.

The chain has TRBV7-9 and TRBJ1-2; 8 nucleotides agree with TRBD1. Trimming removed 5 bases from V and 4 bases from J; junction bases left unmatched: 9. The CDR3 runs to 15 residues. Germline lookup yields CDR1 SEHNR and CDR2 FQNEAQ (reference sequence). CDR3 sequence reads: CASSPTGESVYGYTF. CDR3 nucleotides: TGTGCCAGCAGCCCGACAGGGGAAAGTGTCTATGGCTACACCTTC.

V is TRBV6-5 and J is TRBJ2-5; D gene ambiguous. The germline V and J ends were trimmed by 2 bases and 5 bases, with 9 bases remaining between them. The CDR3 is made up of 13 amino acids. Germline lookup yields CDR1 MNHEY and CDR2 SVGAGI. CDR3 in amino acids: CASSYQQRETQYF. The CDR3 DNA reads TGTGCCAGCAGTTACCAGCAGAGGGAGACCCAGTACTTC.

V gene TRBV6-6 combines with J gene TRBJ1-1; 8 positions match TRBD1. The CDR3 is 12 amino acids. From germline, CDR1 is MNHNY and CDR2 SVGAGI (reference sequence). The J segment lost 3 bases and the V segment lost 10 bases, leaving 4 bases of the junction unmatched. The DNA of the CDR3 is TGTGCCATCGCGACAGGGGACACTGAAGCTTTCTTT. It is translated as CAIATGDTEAFF.